Following are 24 T cell receptor beta chains from one sample sequenced in a study of T cells in Graves' hyperthyroidism and ophthalmopathy. The investigators amplified TCR beta CDR3 regions from RNA transcripts. TCR CDR3 underwent first-round RT-PCR with the HTBI primer set. From the multiplex PCR reads, TCRdb called clonotypes with MiXCR, one entry per CDR3 protein. The profile covers 300,000 or so distinct CDR3 sequences, with over 15% appearing a single time and about 49% taken by the ten largest. The sample consisted of blood. Receptors originate from a woman aged 45-65 years with Graves' hyperthyroidism.

In its sample, this clonotype was seen many times. The chain couples TRBV3-1 to TRBJ2-3; 9 bases line up with TRBD2. V lost 4 bases to trimming and J lost 5 bases; unmatched junction nucleotides: 7. Germline lookup yields CDR1 LGHDT and CDR2 YNNKEL (reference sequence). The CDR3 is made up of 15 amino acids. The CDR3 reads CASSPPGLAIDTQYF. The CDR3 coding sequence is TGTGCCAGCAGCCCCCCGGGACTAGCAATAGATACGCAGTATTTT.

This clonotype came up a few times. The chain couples TRBV27 to TRBJ1-1; D is ambiguous. Trimming cost V 6 bases and J 2 bases, with 10 bases left between them. The CDR3 spans 13 residues. Per germline, CDR1 MNHEY and CDR2 SMNVEV (reference sequence). CDR3 bases: TGTGCCAGCAGCCCGTATGTAAACACTGAAGCTTTCTTT. This codes for CASSPYVNTEAFF.

The chain links TRBV11-3 to TRBJ2-5; D may be TRBD1 or TRBD2 (5 bases each). Germline V lookup: CDR1 SGHNT, CDR2 YENEEA. The CDR3 runs 13 residues. V was shortened by 8 bases and J by 0 bases, with 10 bases between the two germline ends. The CDR3 protein is CASLGADQETQYF. The CDR3 bases are TGTGCCAGCCTCGGGGCGGACCAAGAGACCCAGTACTTC.

This clonotype was recorded at least ten times. The chain joins TRBV6-5 to TRBJ2-5, with D possibly TRBD1 on 6 matching bases. Germline CDR1 reads MNHEY; CDR2 reads SVGAGI. The V end lost 1 base, the J end lost 5 bases, and 14 bases lay between the germline ends. The CDR3 is made up of 15 amino acids. CDR3 DNA sequence: TGTGCCAGCAGTTACTTGGCAAGGGGGTCGGAGACCCAGTACTTC. This encodes CASSYLARGSETQYF.

The chain recombines TRBV7-8 with TRBJ1-2; the D gene is possibly TRBD1 (6 bases). CDR1 SGHVS and CDR2 FQNEAQ come from the germline V gene. V lost 3 bases and J lost 3, with 14 bases in between. This CDR3 spans 15 amino acids. CDR3 in amino acids: CASSFQQGGHYGYTF. CDR3 nucleotide sequence: TGTGCCAGCAGCTTTCAACAGGGAGGTCACTATGGCTACACCTTC. Full variable domain (missing parts from reference TRBV7-8 and TRBJ1-2): GAGVSQSPRYKVAKRGQDVALRCDPISGHVSLFWYQQALGQGPEFLTYFQNEAQLDKSGLPSDRFFAERPEGSVSTLKIQRTQQEDSAVYLCASSFQQGGHYGYTFGSGTRLTVV.

The table lists this clonotype with many counts. The V call is TRBV28, the J call TRBJ2-7; D might be TRBD1 (6 bases). The CDR3 is made up of 14 amino acids. Germline lookup yields CDR1 MDHEN and CDR2 SYDVKM. Trimming took 5 bases from V and 4 from J, leaving 15 bases between them. The CDR3 reads CASSLPGQRYEQYF. CDR3 bases: TGTGCCAGCAGTCTACCAGGACAGCGATACGAGCAGTACTTC. Full variable domain (rest looked up from reference TRBV28 and TRBJ2-7): DVKVTQSSRYLVKRTGEKVFLECVQDMDHENMFWYRQDPGLGLRLIYFSYDVKMKEKGDIPEGYSVSREKKERFSLILESASTNQTSMYLCASSLPGQRYEQYFGPGTRLTVT.

In its sample, this clonotype was seen a few times. The chain has TRBV29-1 and TRBJ2-2; D uncertain. The germline V and J ends were trimmed by 6 bases and 7 bases, with 6 bases remaining between them. Germline assignment: CDR1 SQVTM and CDR2 ANQGSEA. The CDR3 spans 10 residues. DNA for the CDR3: TGCAGCGTCCTGCTCGGGGAGCTGTTTTTT. Translation gives CSVLLGELFF.

This clonotype was picked up a small number of times. The chain recombines TRBV30 with TRBJ2-3, with 9 bases matching TRBD2. The CDR3 loop spans 17 amino acids. V lost 0 bases, J lost 1 base, and 8 bases stayed unmatched. Looked up from germline, CDR1 is GTSNPN and CDR2 is SVGIG (reference sequence). The CDR3 sequence: CAWSVRRGRAGTDTQYF. The CDR3 DNA reads as TGTGCCTGGAGTGTAAGACGCGGGAGGGCCGGCACAGATACGCAGTATTTT. The full variable domain, rest sourced from reference TRBV30 and TRBJ2-3, is SQTIHQWPATLVQPVGSPLSLECTVEGTSNPNLYWYRQAAGRGLQLLFYSVGIGQISSEVPQNLSASRPQDRQFILSSKKLLLSDSGFYLCAWSVRRGRAGTDTQYFGPGTRLTVL.

This clonotype was counted a few times. V gene TRBV4-1 combines with J gene TRBJ1-5, with D hard to call. Deletions cut 3 bases from V and 6 bases from J, with 6 bases between. The CDR3 spans 12 residues. The germline gives CDR1 MGHRA, CDR2 YSYEKL. This CDR3 reads CASSHVGQPQHF. The DNA for the CDR3 is TGCGCCAGCAGCCATGTAGGTCAGCCCCAGCATTTT.

This clonotype was detected many times. V usage is TRBV3-1 and J usage is TRBJ1-5, with 8 nucleotides matching TRBD1. Germline CDR1 reads LGHDT; CDR2 reads YNNKEL (reference sequence). The CDR3 spans 15 residues. The V and J ends lost 3 bases and 2 bases, in that order; junction bases with no gene match: 3. This CDR3 reads CASSHGQGRNQPQHF. CDR3 coding DNA: TGTGCCAGCAGCCACGGACAGGGACGCAATCAGCCCCAGCATTTT.

In this sample, this clonotype turned up many times. The V call is TRBV7-6, the J call TRBJ2-3, with D unclear. V was clipped by 1 base and J by 2 bases, with 7 bases between them. The CDR3 is 14 amino acids. Germline V CDR1 and CDR2: SGHVS, FNYEAQ. The CDR3 region has the DNA TGTGCCAGCAGCTTAGATCTGAACACAGATACGCAGTATTTT. It codes for CASSLDLNTDTQYF.

This clonotype was observed a handful of times. The rearrangement uses TRBV9 and TRBJ1-2; 7 nucleotides agree with TRBD1. The CDR3 has 14 amino acids. Germline V lookup: CDR1 SGDLS, CDR2 YYNGEE. Trimming cost V 3 bases and J 5 bases; bases outside gene matches: 7. CDR3 nucleotides: TGTGCCAGCAGCGCCGCAGGGGGGTCTTATGGCTACACCTTC. Protein: CASSAAGGSYGYTF.

As concerns this clonotype: This may be a read error, as it is one base from a much larger clone. V and J are TRBV24-1 and TRBJ2-1; the D is unclear. V was cut by 5 bases and J by 5 bases, with 6 bases left in between. The CDR3 is 12 amino acids. Germline CDR1 and CDR2: KGHDR and SFDVKD. The CDR3 here is CATSAKDNEQFF. The CDR3 bases are TGTGCCACCAGTGCCAAGGACAATGAGCAGTTCTTC.

This clonotype occurred many times. This sequence joins TRBV13 and TRBJ1-1, with TRBD1 identical over 7 bases. V gave up 1 base and J gave up 6 bases; unmatched junction bases: 14. Per germline, CDR1 PRHDT and CDR2 FYEKMQ (reference sequence). The CDR3 length is 17 residues. CDR3 in DNA: TGTGCCAGCAGCTTAGTTGGGCAGGGGGGTAGGTGGCCTGAAGCTTTCTTT. This codes for CASSLVGQGGRWPEAFF.

This clonotype was counted once. The rearrangement links TRBV11-3 to TRBJ2-1, with TRBD2 matching 7 bases. The CDR3 has 15 residues. Germline lookup yields CDR1 SGHNT and CDR2 YENEEA. Trimming at V came to 2 bases and at J to 2 bases, leaving 3 bases not matched to a gene. This CDR3 reads CASSLLAATYNEQFF. Here the CDR3 DNA reads TGTGCCAGCAGCTTACTAGCGGCAACCTACAATGAGCAGTTCTTC.

This clonotype has at least ten counts. The CDR3: CASSRDGNYGYTF. CDR3 bases: TGTGCCAGCTCACGGGACGGCAACTATGGCTACACCTTC. This chain connects TRBV18 to TRBJ1-2, with D perhaps TRBD1 (5 bases). CDR1 and CDR2 from the germline V gene are KGHSH and LQKENI. This CDR3 region has 13 residues. V gave up 4 bases and J gave up 2 bases, with 8 bases separating them.

The CDR3 sequence: CATNPWRAEQFF. The CDR3 DNA is TGTGCCACCAACCCGTGGAGGGCTGAGCAGTTCTTC. The V gene is TRBV15, the J gene TRBJ2-1, with D tentatively TRBD2 (6 bases). V dropped 7 bases and J dropped 9 bases, with 13 bases sitting between them. The CDR3 sequence is 12 residues long. Looked up from germline, CDR1 is LNHNV and CDR2 is YYDKDF (reference sequence). Full variable domain (outside the CDR3, taken from reference TRBV15 and TRBJ2-1): DAMVIQNPRYQVTQFGKPVTLSCSQTLNHNVMYWYQQKSSQAPKLLFHYYDKDFNNEADTPDNFQSRRPNTSFCFLDIRSPGLGDTAMYLCATNPWRAEQFFGPGTRLTVL.

A few counts support this clonotype. The V call is TRBV3-1, the J call TRBJ2-1, with D possibly TRBD1 on 5 matching bases. V lost 4 bases, J lost 7 bases, and 11 bases lay in between. Germline CDR1 and CDR2: LGHDT and YNNKEL (reference sequence). This CDR3 has 13 amino acids. CDR3 coding DNA: TGTGCCAGCAGCCGCAGGGCTGGGAATGAGCAGTTCTTC. Encoded protein: CASSRRAGNEQFF.

This clonotype was detected many times. At one end, the junction sequence differs from germline, possibly due to a read error. The CDR3 reads CASSLQNGLAGGADF. CDR3 DNA: TGTGCCAGCAGCTTACAGAACGGACTAGCGGGAGGGGCAGACTTC. The chain couples TRBV11-2 to TRBJ2-7; TRBD2 matches at 15 bases. Per the germline V gene, CDR1 is SGHAT and CDR2 is FQNNGV. The CDR3 has 15 residues.

In its sample, this clonotype was seen many times. This chain links TRBV9 with TRBJ1-1, with D possibly matching TRBD1 (5 bases). The CDR3 length is 13 residues. Trimming removed 6 bases at V and 6 bases at J, with 15 bases between. CDR1 SGDLS and CDR2 YYNGEE come from the germline V gene. For the CDR3, the DNA is TGTGCCAGCAACTCCGGGGCAGCCTCTGAAGCTTTCTTT. It translates to CASNSGAASEAFF.

This clonotype was picked up many times. The V call is TRBV6-1, the J call TRBJ1-1; TRBD1 might be the D (6 bases). This CDR3 region has 17 residues. Trimming pared 2 bases from V and 1 base from J, leaving 17 bases between. Germline values: CDR1 MNHNS, CDR2 SASEGT. The CDR3 loop is CASSESGGGAGNTEAFF. In DNA form, the CDR3 reads TGTGCCAGCAGTGAAAGCGGCGGGGGGGCAGGGAACACTGAAGCTTTCTTT.

The chain has TRBV6-1 and TRBJ2-1, with D tentatively TRBD2 (5 bases). The germline CDR1 and CDR2 sequences are MNHNS and SASEGT. The CDR3 runs 15 residues. V shed 7 bases and J shed 5 bases, with 18 bases lying between them. The CDR3 DNA sequence: TGTGCCAGCACCACATTCAGCGGAACCCACAATGAGCAGTTCTTC. It is translated as CASTTFSGTHNEQFF.

This chain connects TRBV19 to TRBJ2-7, with D perhaps matching TRBD1 (5 bases). With 4 bases removed from V and 3 bases from J, the gap between germline ends came to 10 bases. CDR1 and CDR2 (germline): LNHDA, SQIVND (reference sequence). The length of the CDR3 is 13 residues. The CDR3 bases are TGTGCCAGTAGTACCCTCCAGGGCTACGAGCAGTACTTC. Translation gives CASSTLQGYEQYF.

This clonotype showed up just a few times. This chain connects TRBV20-1 to TRBJ2-3; TRBD1 matches at 7 bases. From germline, CDR1 is DFQATT and CDR2 SNEGSKA (reference sequence). The CDR3 covers 14 residues. The V segment lost 4 bases and the J segment 5 bases; nucleotides outside the gene matches: 9. The CDR3 DNA follows: TGCAGTGCTAATGGGAGAGGGGGCCTAGATACGCAGTATTTT. Encoded protein: CSANGRGGLDTQYF.